This TCR beta chain was profiled in a study of blood T cell repertoires in COVID-19. V was clipped by 5 bases and J by 6 bases; unmatched bases: 5. Germline V gene lookup returns CDR1 LNHDA and CDR2 SQIVND (reference sequence). The CDR3 has 15 amino acids. Assay used: immunoSEQ multiplex PCR; TCRdb lists only in-frame clones, some missing. This table holds roughly 290,000 clones, 87% found once. The V call is TRBV19, the J call TRBJ1-5; 12 bases are shared with TRBD1. Material: PBMCs or T cells enriched from blood (not recorded which). This receptor was taken from a woman between 40 and 50 years old who had recovered from COVID-19. DNA for the CDR3: TGTGCCAGTAGTCCCTGGGACAGGGGGCTTCAGCCCCAGCATTTT. Encoded protein: CASSPWDRGLQPQHF.